This TCR beta chain was sequenced during a study of blood T cell repertoires in COVID-19. Study as a whole: The United States, Italy and Spain supplied acute and convalescent COVID-19 samples. PBMCs, B-cell-depleted T cells, or T cells provided the cDNA or gDNA that made up the material.

Under the authors' procedure: Reference gene primer amplification in the assay estimated nucleated cell counts. Some clones are missing from TCRdb's copy, which holds only in-frame ones; the method was immunoSEQ multiplex PCR. D and trimming were read from the DNA, whereas the V and J calls and clone size are those reported in that table. Of approximately 140,000 clones listed, 84% are singletons. The germline V gene encodes CDR1 SGHTS and CDR2 YDEGEE. The CDR3 covers 15 residues. Trimming took 1 base from V and 6 from J, leaving 14 bases between them. The clonotype comes from a human donor in a cohort sampled during active COVID-19. Source material: peripheral blood. The chain uses TRBV5-8 and TRBJ1-5; D gene ambiguous. CDR3 sequence reads: CASSLFRGEAQPQHF. Here the CDR3 DNA reads TGTGCCAGCAGCTTGTTTCGCGGGGAGGCTCAGCCCCAGCATTTT. Full variable domain (outside the CDR3, taken from reference TRBV5-8 and TRBJ1-5): EAGVTQSPTHLIKTRGQQATLRCSPISGHTSVYWYQQALGLGLQFLLWYDEGEERNRGNFPPRFSGRQFPNYSSELNVNALELEDSALYLCASSLFRGEAQPQHFGDGTRLSIL.